This TCR beta chain was documented in a study of blood T cell repertoires in COVID-19. Profiled with immunoSEQ multiplex PCR; TCRdb holds only in-frame clones, not every one. Altogether just over 150,000 clones are present, 70% to 90% being singletons, with the ten largest covering about 6.6%. Looked up from germline, CDR1 is SEHNR and CDR2 is FQNEAQ (reference sequence). J lost 5 bases, V lost 1 base, and 4 bases had no gene match. CDR3 length: 15 residues. This TCR derives from a woman aged 45-65 years who had recovered from COVID-19. The gene calls are TRBV7-9 and TRBJ2-2, with TRBD1 matching over 7 bases. The material sequenced was PBMCs or T cells enriched from blood (not recorded which). DNA of the CDR3: TGTGCCAGCAGCTTAGAGCCGGGACAGACCGGGGAGCTGTTTTTT. As protein: CASSLEPGQTGELFF.